This T cell receptor beta chain was obtained from a study of graft-versus-host responses after intestinal transplantation. To note about this clone: The antigen is undetermined.

Sequenced by immunoSEQ multiplex PCR; TCRdb stores in-frame clones only, minus some. The sample yields around 110,000 clones, 85% to 95% seen once. The CDR3 contains 16 residues. Per the germline V gene, CDR1 is MNHEY and CDR2 is SVGAGI. The J segment lost 0 bases and the V segment lost 0 bases, leaving 5 bases of the junction unmatched. The rearrangement uses TRBV6-5 and TRBJ2-7; 7 nucleotides line up with TRBD1. This specimen was unstimulated CD8+ T cells sorted from spleen or lymph node cells, taken before transplant. This clonotype originated in a human donor who was the organ donor for an intestinal transplant. As DNA, the CDR3 is TGTGCCAGCAGTTACTCGCCCCGGGACAGCTCCTACGAGCAGTACTTC. It translates to CASSYSPRDSSYEQYF.